These 15 T cell receptor beta chains share one sample of origin, sequenced in a study of CD4+ T cells in melanoma. TCRdb's copy holds only in-frame clones and misses some; the assay was immunoSEQ multiplex PCR. The sample lists 140,000 or so clones, about nine tenths occurring once. These receptors came from a human donor with melanoma.

This chain uses TRBV30 with TRBJ1-1; D gene uncertain. Trimming pared 2 bases from V and 0 bases from J, leaving 7 bases between. The CDR3 runs to 13 residues. The V gene's germline CDR1 is GTSNPN and CDR2 SVGIG (reference sequence). CDR3 residues: CAWSYRVNTEAFF. The CDR3 nucleotides read TGTGCCTGGAGTTACCGGGTGAACACTGAAGCTTTCTTT.

The chain links TRBV25-1 to TRBJ2-5; 9 bases fit TRBD1. The germline V gene encodes CDR1 MGHDK and CDR2 SYGVNS. The CDR3 totals 15 residues. V lost 8 bases to trimming and J lost 4 bases; unmatched junction nucleotides: 11. In nucleotides, the CDR3 is TGTGCCAGCTCAGCACGGGACAGGGCAGGAGAGACCCAGTACTTC. Encoded protein: CASSARDRAGETQYF.

The chain employs TRBV11-2 and TRBJ2-6, with TRBD2 as a possible D gene (5 bases). This CDR3 comprises 17 residues. The germline CDR1 and CDR2 sequences are SGHAT and FQNNGV. V lost 5 bases and J 0 bases, leaving 14 bases between the germline ends. The CDR3 nucleotides read TGTGCCAGCAGCCCTATAGGACTTACCTCTGGGGCCAACGTCCTGACTTTC. Encoded protein: CASSPIGLTSGANVLTF.

The chain has TRBV4-1 and TRBJ2-2; TRBD2 aligns across 11 bases. The CDR3 has 17 residues. Germline values: CDR1 MGHRA, CDR2 YSYEKL. The junction had 8 bases not matched to a gene; V was cut back by 3 bases and J by 5 bases. The CDR3 reads CASSQPSGGPLTGELFF. CDR3 bases: TGCGCCAGCAGCCAGCCTAGCGGGGGGCCGTTGACCGGGGAGCTGTTTTTT.

This clone is a singleton in its sample. The chain carries TRBV2 and TRBJ2-1, with TRBD1 matching 8 bases. Per germline, CDR1 SNHLY and CDR2 FYNNEI. The V gene end was trimmed by 3 bases and the J gene end by 5 bases; junction bases not matched to a gene: 6. The length of the CDR3 is 15 residues. CDR3 bases: TGTGCCAGCAGTGAGGACAGGGATTGGAACAATGAGCAGTTCTTC. It encodes CASSEDRDWNNEQFF.

In DNA form, the CDR3 reads TGTGCTAGTGTTAGCGGGGGGGCCATAGATACGCAGTATTTT. It translates to CASVSGGAIDTQYF. The rearrangement uses TRBV12-5 and TRBJ2-3; 11 nucleotides line up with TRBD2. CDR3 length equals 14 residues. Germline V gene data show CDR1 as LGHNT and CDR2 as FRNRAP. Germline trimming cut 7 bases from V and 5 bases from J; bases unmatched to any gene: 5.

The chain is built from TRBV23-1 and TRBJ1-2; no definite D call. TRBV23-1 is an open reading frame, and its role is uncertain. The CDR3 sequence is 12 residues long. Trimming took off 1 base at V and 4 bases at J, with 4 bases between the two ends. The DNA of the CDR3 is TGCGCCAGCAGTCAATATCCCTATGGCTACACCTTC. As protein: CASSQYPYGYTF.

This chain connects TRBV10-3 to TRBJ2-3; perhaps TRBD1 as D (5 bases). V lost 7 bases, J lost 4 bases, and 12 bases lay in between. The CDR3 length is 13 residues. Per germline, CDR1 ENHRY and CDR2 SYGVKD. CDR3 sequence: CAINAGIADTQYF. As DNA, the CDR3 is TGTGCCATCAATGCAGGGATCGCAGATACGCAGTATTTT.

This sequence joins TRBV29-1 and TRBJ2-7; no firm D call. Trimming left V 4 bases short and J 3 bases short, with 7 bases between. CDR3 length equals 11 residues. Germline CDR1 and CDR2: SQVTM and ANQGSEA. In DNA form, the CDR3 reads TGCAGCGTTGGGCGGAACTACGAGCAGTACTTC. Translated, it gives CSVGRNYEQYF.

The chain couples TRBV2 to TRBJ1-2; no clear D gene. Germline V gives CDR1 SNHLY, CDR2 FYNNEI. This CDR3 region has 14 residues. V shed 1 base and J shed 6 bases, with 12 bases lying between them. CDR3 sequence (DNA): TGTGCCAGCAGTGAAGTAAGGAGGCACCATGGCTACACCTTC. The encoded protein is CASSEVRRHHGYTF.

The chain links TRBV9 to TRBJ1-5, with a possible D match to TRBD1 (6 bases). The V gene's germline CDR1 is SGDLS and CDR2 YYNGEE. The CDR3 sequence is 14 residues long. The V gene lost 4 bases and the J gene lost 4 bases, with 12 bases spanning the gap. Here the CDR3 reads CASSPRQDNQPQHF. In DNA, the CDR3 is TGTGCCAGCAGCCCCAGACAGGATAATCAGCCCCAGCATTTT.

The gene calls are TRBV5-4 and TRBJ2-3; no clear D. The CDR3 sequence is 14 residues long. The V end was cut by 0 bases, the J end by 6 bases, with 11 bases between. The V gene's germline CDR1 is SGHNT and CDR2 YYREEE (reference sequence). The CDR3 DNA follows: TGTGCCAGCAGCTTGGATCACTGGTCGGATACGCAGTATTTT. It translates to CASSLDHWSDTQYF.

The CDR3 reads CASSQRQGMGETQYF. The CDR3 DNA reads TGTGCCAGCAGCCAGAGACAGGGGATGGGAGAGACCCAGTACTTC. The chain uses TRBV4-2 and TRBJ2-5; the match to TRBD1 covers 8 bases. The CDR3 length is 15 residues. The germline CDR1 and CDR2 sequences are LGHNA and YNFKEQ. Trimming removed 3 bases from V and 4 bases from J; junction bases left unmatched: 7.

This chain joins TRBV2 and TRBJ2-3; no reliable D call. V gave up 7 bases and J gave up 3 bases, with 5 bases separating them. CDR1 SNHLY and CDR2 FYNNEI come from the germline V gene. This CDR3 is 11 amino acids long. DNA of the CDR3: TGTGCCAGCATTAGGACAGATACGCAGTATTTT. As protein: CASIRTDTQYF.

This chain joins TRBV5-1 and TRBJ1-4, with D tentatively TRBD1 (5 bases). The CDR3 covers 22 residues. The V gene lost 4 bases and the J gene lost 0 bases, with 31 bases spanning the gap. The germline CDR1 and CDR2 sequences are SGHRS and YFSETQ. The CDR3 spells CASSPKQGSLIGGEATNEKLFF. The CDR3 DNA follows: TGCGCCAGCAGCCCGAAGCAAGGCAGTCTTATCGGGGGGGAAGCAACTAATGAAAAACTGTTTTTT. Drawing the rest from reference TRBV5-1 and TRBJ1-4, the complete variable domain is KAGVTQTPRYLIKTRGQQVTLSCSPISGHRSVSWYQQTPGQGLQFLFEYFSETQRNKGNFPGRFSGRQFSNSRSEMNVSTLELGDSALYLCASSPKQGSLIGGEATNEKLFFGSGTQLSVL.